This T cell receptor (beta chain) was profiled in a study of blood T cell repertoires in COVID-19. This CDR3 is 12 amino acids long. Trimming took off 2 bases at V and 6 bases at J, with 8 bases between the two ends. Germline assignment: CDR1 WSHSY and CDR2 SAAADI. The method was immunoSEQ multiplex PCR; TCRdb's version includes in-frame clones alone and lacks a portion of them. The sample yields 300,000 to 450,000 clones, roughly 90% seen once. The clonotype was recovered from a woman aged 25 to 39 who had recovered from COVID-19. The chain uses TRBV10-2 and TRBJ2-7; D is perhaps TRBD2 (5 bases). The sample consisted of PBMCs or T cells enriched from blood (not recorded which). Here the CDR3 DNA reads TGCGCCAGCAGTGAGGTCGGGATCGAGCAGTACTTC. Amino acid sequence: CASSEVGIEQYF.